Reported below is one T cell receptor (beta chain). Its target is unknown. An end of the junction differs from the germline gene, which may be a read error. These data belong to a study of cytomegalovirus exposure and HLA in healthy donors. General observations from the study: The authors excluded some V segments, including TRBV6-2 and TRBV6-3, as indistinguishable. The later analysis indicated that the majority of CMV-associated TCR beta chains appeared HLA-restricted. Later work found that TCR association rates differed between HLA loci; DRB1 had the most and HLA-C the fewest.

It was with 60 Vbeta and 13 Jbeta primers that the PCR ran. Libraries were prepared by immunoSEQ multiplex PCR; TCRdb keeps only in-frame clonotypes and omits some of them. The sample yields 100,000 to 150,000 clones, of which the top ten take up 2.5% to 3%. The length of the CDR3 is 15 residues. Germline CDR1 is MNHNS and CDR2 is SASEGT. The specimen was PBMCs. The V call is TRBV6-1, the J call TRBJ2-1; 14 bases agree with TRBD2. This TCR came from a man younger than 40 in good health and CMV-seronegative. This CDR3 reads CASTMGLAGVNERFF. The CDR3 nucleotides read TGTGCCAGCACCATGGGACTAGCGGGAGTCAATGAGCGGTTCTTC.